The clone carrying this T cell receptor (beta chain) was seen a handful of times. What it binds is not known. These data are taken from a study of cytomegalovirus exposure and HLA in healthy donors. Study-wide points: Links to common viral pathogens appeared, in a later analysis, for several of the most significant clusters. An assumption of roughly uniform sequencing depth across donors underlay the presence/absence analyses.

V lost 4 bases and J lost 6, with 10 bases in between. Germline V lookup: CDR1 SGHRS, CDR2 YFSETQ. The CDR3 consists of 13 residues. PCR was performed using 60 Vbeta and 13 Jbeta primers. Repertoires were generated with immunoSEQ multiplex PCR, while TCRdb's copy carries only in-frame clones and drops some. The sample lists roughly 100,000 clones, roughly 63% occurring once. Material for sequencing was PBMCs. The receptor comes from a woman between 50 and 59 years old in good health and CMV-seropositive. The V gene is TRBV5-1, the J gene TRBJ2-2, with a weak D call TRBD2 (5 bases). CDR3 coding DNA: TGCGCCAGCAGCCCGGAGGTCCCCGGGGAGCTGTTTTTT. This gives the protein CASSPEVPGELFF.